This TCR beta chain was observed in a study of T cells in Graves' hyperthyroidism and ophthalmopathy. The investigators amplified TCR beta CDR3 regions from RNA transcripts. TCR CDR3 regions were first amplified by RT-PCR with HTBI primers. A single record per CDR3 protein comes from TCRdb applying MiXCR to the multiplex PCR reads. The sample contains approximately 610,000 distinct CDR3 sequences, roughly 14% of which appear only once. V was pared by 3 bases and J by 5 bases, with 7 bases of the junction left unmatched. The CDR3 runs 16 residues. Per germline, CDR1 SEHNR and CDR2 FQNEAQ (reference sequence). This clonotype has ten or more counts.

The sequence was collected from a woman in her thirties or forties with Graves' ophthalmopathy. This chain uses TRBV7-9 with TRBJ2-3; TRBD2 matches 11 bases. The sample taken for sequencing was blood. The CDR3 here is CASSFGLAGEVDTQYF. The CDR3 DNA reads TGTGCCAGCAGCTTCGGACTAGCGGGCGAGGTAGATACGCAGTATTTT.